This T cell receptor beta chain was found in a study of blood T cell repertoires in COVID-19. Study-wide background: Sources were T cells, B-cell-depleted T cells, or PBMCs; the material itself was cDNA or gDNA.

TCRdb's copy holds only in-frame clones and misses some; the assay was immunoSEQ multiplex PCR. The sample includes hundreds of thousands of clones, roughly 90% seen only once; the top ten take approximately 3%. V lost 3 bases, J lost 7 bases, and 12 bases lay in between. Per germline, CDR1 MGHDK and CDR2 SYGVNS. The CDR3 is made up of 14 amino acids. It was during active infection that Seattle patients were enrolled and then longitudinally followed. Sample: peripheral blood. The receptor comes from a woman aged 25-40 years with COVID-19, enrolled during active disease. This chain connects TRBV25-1 to TRBJ1-4; unclear D gene. DNA for the CDR3: TGTGCCAGCAGTGACACCGGGAGGAGTGAAAAACTGTTTTTT. This gives the protein CASSDTGRSEKLFF.